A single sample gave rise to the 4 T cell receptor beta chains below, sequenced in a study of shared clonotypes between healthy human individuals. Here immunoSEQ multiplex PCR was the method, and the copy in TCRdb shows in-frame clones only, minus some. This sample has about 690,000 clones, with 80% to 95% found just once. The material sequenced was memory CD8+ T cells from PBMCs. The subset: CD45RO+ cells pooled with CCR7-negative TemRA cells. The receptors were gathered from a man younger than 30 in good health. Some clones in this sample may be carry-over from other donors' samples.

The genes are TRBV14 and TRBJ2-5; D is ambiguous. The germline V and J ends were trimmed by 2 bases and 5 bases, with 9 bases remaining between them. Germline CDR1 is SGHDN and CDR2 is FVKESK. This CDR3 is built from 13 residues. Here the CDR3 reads CASSQFIGETQYF. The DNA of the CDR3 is TGTGCCAGCAGCCAATTCATCGGGGAGACCCAGTACTTC.

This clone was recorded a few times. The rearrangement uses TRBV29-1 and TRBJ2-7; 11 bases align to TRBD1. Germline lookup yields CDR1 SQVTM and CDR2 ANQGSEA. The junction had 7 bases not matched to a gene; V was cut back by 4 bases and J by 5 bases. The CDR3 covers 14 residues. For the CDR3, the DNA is TGCAGCGTTGTAACCGGGACAGGGGGTGACGAGCAGTACTTC. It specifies CSVVTGTGGDEQYF.

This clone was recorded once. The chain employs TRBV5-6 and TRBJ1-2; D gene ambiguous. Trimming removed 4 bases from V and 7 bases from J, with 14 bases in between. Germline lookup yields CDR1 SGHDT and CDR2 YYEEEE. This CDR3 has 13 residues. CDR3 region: CASSLGLSGGYTF. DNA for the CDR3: TGTGCCAGCAGCCTGGGCCTGAGTGGTGGCTACACCTTC.

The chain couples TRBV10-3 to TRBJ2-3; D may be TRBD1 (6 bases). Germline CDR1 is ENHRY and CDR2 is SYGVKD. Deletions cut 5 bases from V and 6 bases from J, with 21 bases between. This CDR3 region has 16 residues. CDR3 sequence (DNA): TGTGCCATCAGTTCCAGCCTGTACAGGGTATCTGATACGCAGTATTTT. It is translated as CAISSSLYRVSDTQYF.